A selection of T cell receptor beta chains follows, all from one sample in a study of OX40 agonist ivuxolimab in advanced cancers. Assay used: immunoSEQ multiplex PCR; TCRdb lists only in-frame clones, some missing. The sample holds 100,000 or so clones, about 85% seen once. The sequencing used CD4+ or CD8+ T cells sorted from blood, collected in a trial of the OX40 agonist ivuxolimab. These receptors were collected from an adult with an advanced solid tumor such as melanoma, head and neck, liver or kidney cancer. CDR3s include the opening cysteine and the closing phenylalanine or tryptophan.

V gene,CDR3 protein
TRBV28,CASSLFPTYLETHEQYF
TRBV18,CASSPVPGQETQYF
TRBV28,CASRRQGAGNTIYF
TRBV5-6,CASSSGQGVQPQHF
TRBV5-1,CASSLASRNTGELFF
TRBV6-5,CASRRGTSAPNEQFF
TRBV4-3,CASSQEWQSTYEQYF
TRBV11-2,CASSFGLAGVYEQYF
TRBV30,CAWRGLGEYEQFF
TRBV19,CASSIRESSYEQYF
TRBV11-3,CASSFGGVPRGQYF
TRBV15,CATRGFGVGYGYTF
TRBV6-1,CASSETGSNYEQYF
TRBV7-2,CASRRTSGGRYEQYF
TRBV11-3,CASSFWVGEPTDTQYF
TRBV9,CASSVATGSSYEQYF
TRBV5-1,CASNPIHGETQYF
TRBV19,CASSREAGTGELFF
TRBV19,CASKKIRVYTGELFF
TRBV28,CASSFGGGNEQFF
TRBV27,CASSLNQAGQPQHF
TRBV28,CASSSGTSAQYF
TRBV28,CASRLSGANVLTF
TRBV6-6,CASSYVRDQPQHF
TRBV2,CASSEARQGRGEKLFF
TRBV27,CASSDAGPGTEAFF
TRBV19,CASSIGLAVGGGEQFF
TRBV2,CASSGTVPQPQHF
TRBV7-2,CASSLVAGGVDTQYF
TRBV7-8,CASSSGQTNYGYTF
TRBV6-4,CASSRDGMNTEAFF
TRBV18,CASSVMINEKLFF
TRBV11-1,CASSSGTATRDTQYF
TRBV7-9,CASSLVDTEAFF
TRBV10-3,CAISDILAGGNEQYF
TRBV19,CASRINAAGPLSPQETQYF
TRBV2,CASREIAGRYNEQFF
TRBV6-5,CASSTSPTDTQYF
TRBV11-1,CASAPGLAGGPSNEQFF
TRBV6-5,CASSFWTASGANVLTF
TRBV11-3,CASSILYRSYEQYF
TRBV10-2,CASTLSSNTEAFF
TRBV11-2,CASSLGSYQAETQYF
TRBV5-1,CASSPQGGGTDTQYF
TRBV14,CASSQLLRGQVETQYF
TRBV6-5,CASSYSQATDTQYF
TRBV19,CASSIRGGQITDTQYF
TRBV27,CASSLSRNEQFF
TRBV15,CATSRTRQGNEAFF
TRBV7-3,CASSLTGGGTEAFF
TRBV28,CASSLNSGTKSDEQFF